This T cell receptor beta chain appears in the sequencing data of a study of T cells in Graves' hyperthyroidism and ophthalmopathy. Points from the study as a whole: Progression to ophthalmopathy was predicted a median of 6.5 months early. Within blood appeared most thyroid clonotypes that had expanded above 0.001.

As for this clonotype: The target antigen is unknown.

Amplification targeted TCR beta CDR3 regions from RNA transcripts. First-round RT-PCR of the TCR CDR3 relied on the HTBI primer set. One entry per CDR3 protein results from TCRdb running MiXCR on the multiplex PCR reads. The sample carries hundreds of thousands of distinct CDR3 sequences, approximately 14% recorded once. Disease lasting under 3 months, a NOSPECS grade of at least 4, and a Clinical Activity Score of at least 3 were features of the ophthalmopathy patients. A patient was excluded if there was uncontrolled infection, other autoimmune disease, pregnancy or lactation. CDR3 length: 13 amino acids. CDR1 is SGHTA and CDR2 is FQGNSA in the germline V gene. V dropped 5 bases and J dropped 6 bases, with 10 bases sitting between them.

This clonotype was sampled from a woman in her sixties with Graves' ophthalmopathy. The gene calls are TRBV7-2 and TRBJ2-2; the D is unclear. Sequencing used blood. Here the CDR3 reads CASSRARAGELFF. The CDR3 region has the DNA TGTGCCAGCAGCCGAGCCCGAGCCGGGGAGCTGTTTTTT.